Sequencing of this TCR beta chain was carried out in a study of long-term antiretroviral therapy in people with HIV. The libraries were made with immunoSEQ v3.0 at survey level. Sequencing used immunoSEQ multiplex PCR; TCRdb keeps in-frame clones, though not all of them. The data show 30,000 or so clones, less than 90% seen once. Study-level findings and limits: HIV repertoires showed narrower CDR3 length ranges than controls. Dominant in the repertoire at all time points were clones expanded before ART.

V dropped 9 bases and J dropped 5 bases, with 10 bases sitting between them. The CDR3 extends over 11 amino acids. Germline loops: CDR1 MNHEY, CDR2 SVGAGI. As regards this clone: Its specificity is unknown.

The sequencing used unsorted PBMCs, collected about 5 years before starting antiretroviral therapy. This chain uses TRBV6-5 with TRBJ1-2; D call uncertain. This receptor was identified in a man in his fifties with HIV. The CDR3 DNA follows: TGTGCCAGGGAGTCTCTTTATGGCTACACCTTC. This encodes CARESLYGYTF.